This T cell receptor beta chain was sequenced in a study of T-cell reconstitution after alpha-beta-depleted transplantation in children. V was pared by 1 base and J by 5 bases, with 2 bases of the junction left unmatched. CDR3 length: 14 residues. The study's findings and limits: Fresh T-cell production supplied most of the T-cell counts and diversity seen one year after transplant.

Preparation of the TCRbeta library involved a method that used unique molecular identifiers. Each CDR3 protein gets one entry after TCRdb re-called the PCR reads with MiXCR. The table has 750,000 to 950,000 distinct CDR3 sequences, roughly 15% seen once. This clonotype was seen at least ten times. Its antigen is unidentified. The sequencing used PBMCs, mostly from graft donor cells, collected 360 days after TCRalphabeta/CD19-depleted stem cell transplant. The chain recombines TRBV12-3 or TRBV12-4 with TRBJ2-3; 8 nucleotides agree with TRBD2. This TCR was recovered from a male patient younger than 18 who had a stem cell transplant for acute lymphoblastic leukemia, so the T cells may come from the graft donor. CDR3 region: CASSLVLAGDTQYF. The CDR3 DNA sequence: TGTGCCAGCAGTTTAGTTCTAGCGGGAGATACGCAGTATTTT.